The T cell receptor (beta chain) described here comes from a study of CD8+ T cells in alopecia areata. Study-wide results and limits: Mice gave a clearer picture of TCR sharing than patients did, possibly for HLA-related reasons. Across lesional scalp, and particularly alopecia totalis/universalis, clonality surpassed that of normal scalp.

The treatment: oral pan-JAK inhibitor, 5-10 mg twice daily. Concerning this clone: Its antigen is unidentified.

Extracted RNA was reverse transcribed, and the resulting cDNA served as sequencing template. The protocol was immunoSEQ multiplex PCR, while the TCRdb copy is restricted to in-frame clones and leaves out a portion. The sample has around 120,000 clones, 50% to 75% seen once. The sequence came from a human donor with alopecia areata. Sequenced here: CD8+ T cells sorted from blood, sampled at week 4, from a patient treated with tofacitinib.

The CDR3 loop reads CASRTGSTYEQYF. CDR3 in DNA: TGTGCCAGCAGAACAGGATCCACCTACGAGCAGTACTTC. The V call is TRBV7-9, the J call TRBJ2-7; weak D call: TRBD1 (5 bases). CDR1 and CDR2 from the germline V gene are SEHNR and FQNEAQ (reference sequence). CDR3 length: 13 amino acids. Trimming pared 6 bases from V and 2 bases from J, leaving 11 bases between.